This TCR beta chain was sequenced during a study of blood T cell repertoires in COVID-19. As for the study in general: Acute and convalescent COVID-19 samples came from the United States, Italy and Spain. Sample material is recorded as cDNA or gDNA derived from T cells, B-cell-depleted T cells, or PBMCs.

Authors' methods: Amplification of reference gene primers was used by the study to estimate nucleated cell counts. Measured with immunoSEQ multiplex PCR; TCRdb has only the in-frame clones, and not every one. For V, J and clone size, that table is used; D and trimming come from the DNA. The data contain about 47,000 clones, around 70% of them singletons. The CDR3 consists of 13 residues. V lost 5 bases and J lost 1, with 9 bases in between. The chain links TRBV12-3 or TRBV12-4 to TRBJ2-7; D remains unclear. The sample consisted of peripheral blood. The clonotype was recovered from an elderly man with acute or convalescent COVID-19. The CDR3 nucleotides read TGTGCCAGCAGTCCCGACTTGTCCTACGAGCAGTACTTC. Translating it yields CASSPDLSYEQYF.